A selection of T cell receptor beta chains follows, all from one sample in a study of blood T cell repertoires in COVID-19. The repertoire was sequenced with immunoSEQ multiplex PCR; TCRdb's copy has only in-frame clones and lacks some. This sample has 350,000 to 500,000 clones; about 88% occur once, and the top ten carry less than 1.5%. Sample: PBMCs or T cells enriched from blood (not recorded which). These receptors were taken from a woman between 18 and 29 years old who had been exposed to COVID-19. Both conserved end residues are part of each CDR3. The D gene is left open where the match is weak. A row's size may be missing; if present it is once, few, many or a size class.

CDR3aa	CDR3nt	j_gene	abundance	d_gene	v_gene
CASSLVGTGQSTGELFF	TGTGCCAGCAGCTTAGTCGGGACAGGGCAGAGCACCGGGGAGCTGTTTTTT	TRBJ2-2	once	TRBD1	TRBV11-2
CASSGQDRQYF	TGTGCCAGCTCAGGACAGGATCGGCAGTACTTC	TRBJ2-7	NA	TRBD1	TRBV18
CASRKGGSGTEAFF	TGCGCCAGCAGGAAGGGAGGGAGCGGGACTGAAGCTTTCTTT	TRBJ1-1	once	NA	TRBV4-1
CASSTRTGTNTEAFF	TGCGCCAGCAGCACTCGGACAGGGACGAACACTGAAGCTTTCTTT	TRBJ1-1	NA	TRBD1	TRBV5-1
CASSPQGGGGSDEQYF	TGTGCCAGCAGCCCTCAGGGCGGGGGAGGGAGTGACGAGCAGTACTTC	TRBJ2-7	NA	TRBD2	TRBV4-2
CASSLVNVLADRTGQYF	TGTGCCAGCAGCTTAGTTAATGTACTAGCGGACCGTACGGGGCAGTACTTC	TRBJ2-7	NA	TRBD2	TRBV5-6
CASSHGGRGDEQYF	TGTGCCAGCAGTCACGGGGGGCGAGGTGACGAGCAGTACTTC	TRBJ2-7	NA	NA	TRBV6-2/TRBV6-3
CAGRSTGGGAFF	TGTGCCGGACGATCGACAGGGGGGGGAGCTTTCTTT	TRBJ1-1	NA	TRBD1	TRBV11-2
CASRLRVSYEQYF	TGTGCCAGCAGACTACGGGTATCCTACGAGCAGTACTTC	TRBJ2-7	few	NA	TRBV12-3/TRBV12-4
CASSQEVSSGGALETQYF	TGTGCCAGCAGCCAAGAAGTAAGTAGCGGGGGGGCCTTAGAGACCCAGTACTTC	TRBJ2-5	NA	TRBD2	TRBV4-2
CASRRQPGEEAFF	TGTGCCAGCAGGAGACAGCCAGGAGAAGAAGCTTTCTTT	TRBJ1-1	NA	NA	TRBV11-3
CASSEQGTPAGELFF	TGTGCCAGCAGTGAACAGGGGACCCCGGCCGGGGAGCTGTTTTTT	TRBJ2-2	NA	NA	TRBV6-1
CASSPTGSSYNEQFF	TGTGCCAGCAGTCCAACAGGGTCGTCCTACAATGAGCAGTTCTTC	TRBJ2-1	NA	NA	TRBV28
CASSQQNTEAFF	TGCGCCAGCAGTCAACAGAACACTGAAGCTTTCTTT	TRBJ1-1	few	NA	TRBV23-1
CASSLGLGNEQFF	TGTGCCAGCAGCTTGGGACTAGGCAATGAGCAGTTCTTC	TRBJ2-1	NA	TRBD2	TRBV7-3
CASSPPGSGNTIYF	TGTGCCAGCAGCCCGCCGGGTTCTGGAAACACCATATATTTT	TRBJ1-3	NA	NA	TRBV28
CASSDRSSYNEQFF	TGTGCCAGCAGCGACAGAAGCTCCTACAATGAGCAGTTCTTC	TRBJ2-1	NA	NA	TRBV6-5
CASSLRVPEAFF	TGTGCCAGCAGCCTCCGTGTTCCTGAAGCTTTCTTT	TRBJ1-1	NA	NA	TRBV12-3/TRBV12-4
CASRIPGQGGSPLHF	TGTGCCAGCAGGATTCCGGGACAGGGCGGATCACCCCTCCACTTT	TRBJ1-6	few	TRBD1	TRBV27
CASSAPDRGLPYEQYF	TGTGCCAGCAGTGCTCCTGACAGGGGGCTACCCTACGAGCAGTACTTC	TRBJ2-7	NA	TRBD1	TRBV28
CASSEGRINYGYTF	TGTGCCAGCAGTGAGGGCAGGATTAACTATGGCTACACCTTC	TRBJ1-2	NA	NA	TRBV2
CATSDLVAGYQETQYF	TGTGCCACCAGTGATTTGGTAGCGGGGTACCAAGAGACCCAGTACTTC	TRBJ2-5	NA	TRBD2	TRBV24-1
CSVASGRSYNEQFF	TGCAGCGTTGCTAGCGGGAGGTCCTACAATGAGCAGTTCTTC	TRBJ2-1	NA	TRBD2	TRBV29-1
CATSQQGSSNQPQHF	TGTGCCACCAGTCAACAGGGGAGTAGCAATCAGCCCCAGCATTTT	TRBJ1-5	NA	TRBD1	TRBV24-1
CASSHELVLQETQYF	TGTGCCAGCAGCCACGAGCTAGTTCTGCAAGAGACCCAGTACTTC	TRBJ2-5	NA	NA	TRBV7-9
CSVERQPMNTEAFF	TGCAGCGTTGAACGACAGCCTATGAACACTGAAGCTTTCTTT	TRBJ1-1	NA	NA	TRBV29-1
CASSLGGGGRPYEQYF	TGTGCCAGCAGCTTAGGAGGCGGGGGGCGACCTTACGAGCAGTACTTC	TRBJ2-7	NA	TRBD2	TRBV13
CASSPASGSPDTQYF	TGTGCCAGCTCACCGGCTAGCGGGAGTCCAGATACGCAGTATTTT	TRBJ2-3	NA	TRBD2	TRBV18
CASSLLGEEEQYF	TGTGCCAGCAGTTTATTAGGGGAGGAAGAGCAGTACTTC	TRBJ2-7	NA	NA	TRBV27
CASSEGTVQSMAQYF	TGTGCCAGCAGTGAAGGGACAGTCCAGAGTATGGCCCAGTACTTC	TRBJ2-5	NA	NA	TRBV6-1
CASSPTTGGDYGYTF	TGTGCCAGCAGCCCCACGACAGGGGGGGACTATGGCTACACCTTC	TRBJ1-2	NA	TRBD1	TRBV7-3
CAWSVILRSEAFF	TGTGCCTGGAGTGTTATTTTGCGGTCTGAAGCTTTCTTT	TRBJ1-1	few	NA	TRBV30
CATSQGYSPLHF	TGTGCCACCAGCCAGGGTTATTCACCCCTCCACTTT	TRBJ1-6	NA	NA	TRBV15
CASSGSSSSGANVLTF	TGTGCCAGCAGCGGGAGCTCGAGCTCTGGGGCCAACGTCCTGACTTTC	TRBJ2-6	NA	NA	TRBV9
CASSDRQIATNEKLFF	TGTGCCAGCAGTGACCGACAGATTGCAACTAATGAAAAACTGTTTTTT	TRBJ1-4	NA	NA	TRBV25-1
CSASPDSYSYNEQFF	TGCAGTGCTAGTCCGGACTCCTACTCCTACAATGAGCAGTTCTTC	TRBJ2-1	NA	NA	TRBV20-1
CASSLEASGKYEQYF	TGTGCCAGCAGTTTGGAGGCTAGCGGTAAATACGAGCAGTACTTC	TRBJ2-7	NA	TRBD2	TRBV28
CASSHSDRGDYGYTF	TGTGCCAGCAGCCATTCGGACAGGGGAGATTATGGCTACACCTTC	TRBJ1-2	NA	TRBD1	TRBV4-2
CASSPPGSPANYGYTF	TGTGCCAGCTCACCACCAGGGAGTCCGGCTAACTATGGCTACACCTTC	TRBJ1-2	once	NA	TRBV18
CASSRRGGNQPQHF	TGTGCCAGCAGCCGTAGGGGCGGCAATCAGCCCCAGCATTTT	TRBJ1-5	NA	NA	TRBV28
CASSSAGAGGEQYF	TGCGCCAGCAGCTCAGCCGGGGCCGGGGGGGAGCAGTACTTC	TRBJ2-7	NA	TRBD2	TRBV5-1
CASSRDFGDEQFF	TGTGCCAGCAGTCGGGACTTCGGCGATGAGCAGTTCTTC	TRBJ2-1	NA	NA	TRBV6-5
CASSPRTGDFNEKLFF	TGTGCCAGCTCACCACGCACAGGGGACTTTAATGAAAAACTGTTTTTT	TRBJ1-4	NA	TRBD1	TRBV18
CASSLVQGANSPLHF	TGTGCCAGCAGCTTAGTACAGGGGGCGAATTCACCCCTCCACTTT	TRBJ1-6	NA	TRBD1	TRBV7-9
CASSQDLGLVEAFF	TGCGCCAGCAGCCAAGACTTGGGACTAGTTGAAGCTTTCTTT	TRBJ1-1	NA	NA	TRBV4-3
CASSQDYSQPQHF	TGCGCCAGCAGCCAAGATTACAGCCAGCCCCAGCATTTT	TRBJ1-5	NA	NA	TRBV4-3
CASSPRTAAMNTEAFF	TGTGCCAGCTCACCGAGGACAGCCGCCATGAACACTGAAGCTTTCTTT	TRBJ1-1	NA	NA	TRBV18